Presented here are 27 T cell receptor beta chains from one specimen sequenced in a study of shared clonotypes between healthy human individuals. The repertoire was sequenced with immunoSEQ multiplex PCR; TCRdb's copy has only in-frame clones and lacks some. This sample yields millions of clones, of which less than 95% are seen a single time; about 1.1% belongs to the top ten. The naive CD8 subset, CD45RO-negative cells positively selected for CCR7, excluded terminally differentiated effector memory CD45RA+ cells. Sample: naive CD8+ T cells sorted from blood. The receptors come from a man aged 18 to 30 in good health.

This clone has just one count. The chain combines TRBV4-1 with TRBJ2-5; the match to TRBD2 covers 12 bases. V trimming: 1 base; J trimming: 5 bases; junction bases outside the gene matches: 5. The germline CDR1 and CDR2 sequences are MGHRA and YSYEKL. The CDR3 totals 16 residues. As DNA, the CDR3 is TGCGCCAGCAGCCAAGGGACTAGCGGGATCCTGGAGACCCAGTACTTC. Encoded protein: CASSQGTSGILETQYF.

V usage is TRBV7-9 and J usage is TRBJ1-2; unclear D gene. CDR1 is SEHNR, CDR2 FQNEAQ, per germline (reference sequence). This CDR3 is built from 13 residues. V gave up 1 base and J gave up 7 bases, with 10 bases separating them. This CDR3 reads CASSLGGGPGYTF. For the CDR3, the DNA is TGTGCCAGCAGCTTAGGGGGTGGCCCTGGCTACACCTTC.

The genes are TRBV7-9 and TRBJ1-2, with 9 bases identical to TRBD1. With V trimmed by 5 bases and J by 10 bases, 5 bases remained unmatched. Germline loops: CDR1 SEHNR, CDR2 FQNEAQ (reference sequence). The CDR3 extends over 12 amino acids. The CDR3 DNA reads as TGTGCCAGCAGCCCGGGACAGGGACTCTACACCTTC. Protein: CASSPGQGLYTF.

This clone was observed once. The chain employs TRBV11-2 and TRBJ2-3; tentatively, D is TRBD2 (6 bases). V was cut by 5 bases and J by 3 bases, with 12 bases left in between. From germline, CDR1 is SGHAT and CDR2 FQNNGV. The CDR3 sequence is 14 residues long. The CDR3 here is CASSPGSLTDTQYF. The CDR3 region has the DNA TGTGCCAGCAGCCCCGGGAGTTTAACAGATACGCAGTATTTT.

The DNA of the CDR3 is TGTGCCAGCAGCCAAGATGAGAGCAGGGGGACCCACGAGCAGTACTTC. The encoded protein is CASSQDESRGTHEQYF. The chain carries TRBV14 and TRBJ2-7; 7 bases align to TRBD1. Germline V CDR1 and CDR2: SGHDN, FVKESK. V was pared by 0 bases and J by 5 bases, with 10 bases of the junction left unmatched. CDR3 length: 16 residues.

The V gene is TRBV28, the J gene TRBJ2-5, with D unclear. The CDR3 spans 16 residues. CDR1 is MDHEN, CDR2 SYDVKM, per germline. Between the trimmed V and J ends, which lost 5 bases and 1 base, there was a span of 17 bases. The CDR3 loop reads CASSPSKSWGQETQYF. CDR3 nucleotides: TGTGCCAGCAGTCCCTCGAAAAGCTGGGGCCAAGAGACCCAGTACTTC.

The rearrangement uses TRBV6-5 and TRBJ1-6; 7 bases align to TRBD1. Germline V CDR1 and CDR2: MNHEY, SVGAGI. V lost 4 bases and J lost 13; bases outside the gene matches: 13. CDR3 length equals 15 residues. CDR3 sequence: CASSSDTGARDPLHF. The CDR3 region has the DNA TGTGCCAGCAGTTCCGATACAGGGGCCAGGGATCCCCTCCACTTT.

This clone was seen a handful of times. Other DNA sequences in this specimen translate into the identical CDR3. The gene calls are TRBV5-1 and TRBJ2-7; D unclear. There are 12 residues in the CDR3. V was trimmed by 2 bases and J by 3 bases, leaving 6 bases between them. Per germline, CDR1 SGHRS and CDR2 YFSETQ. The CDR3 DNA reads TGCGCCAGCAGCTTCGCCGGCTACGAGCAGTACTTC. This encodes CASSFAGYEQYF.

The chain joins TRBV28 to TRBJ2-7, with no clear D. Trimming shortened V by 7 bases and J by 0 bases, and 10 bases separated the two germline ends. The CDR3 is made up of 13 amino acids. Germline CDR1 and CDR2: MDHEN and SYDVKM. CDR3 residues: CASMAASSYEQYF. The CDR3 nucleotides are TGTGCCAGCATGGCAGCGTCCTCCTACGAGCAGTACTTC.

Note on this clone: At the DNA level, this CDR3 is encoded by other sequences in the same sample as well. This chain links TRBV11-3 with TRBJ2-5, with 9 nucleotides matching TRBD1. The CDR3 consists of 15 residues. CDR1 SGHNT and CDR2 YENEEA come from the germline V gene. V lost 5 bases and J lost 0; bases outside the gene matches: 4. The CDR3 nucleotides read TGTGCCAGCAGCGAGTGGACAGGGGACCAAGAGACCCAGTACTTC. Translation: CASSEWTGDQETQYF.

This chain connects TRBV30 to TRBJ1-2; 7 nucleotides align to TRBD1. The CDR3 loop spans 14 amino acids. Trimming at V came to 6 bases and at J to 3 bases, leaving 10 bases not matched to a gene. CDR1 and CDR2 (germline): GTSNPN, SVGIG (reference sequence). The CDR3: CACLFPGQYYGYTF. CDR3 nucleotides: TGTGCCTGCCTTTTTCCGGGACAGTACTATGGCTACACCTTC.

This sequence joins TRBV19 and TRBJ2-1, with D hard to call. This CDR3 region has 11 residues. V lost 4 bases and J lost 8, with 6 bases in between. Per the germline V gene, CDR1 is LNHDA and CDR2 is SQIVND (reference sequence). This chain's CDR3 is CASSTGHEQFF. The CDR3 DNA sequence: TGTGCCAGTAGTACCGGGCATGAGCAGTTCTTC. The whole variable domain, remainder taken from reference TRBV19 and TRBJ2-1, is DGGITQSPKYLFRKEGQNVTLSCEQNLNHDAMYWYRQDPGQGLRLIYYSQIVNDFQKGDIAEGYSVSREKKESFPLTVTSAQKNPTAFYLCASSTGHEQFFGPGTRLTVL.

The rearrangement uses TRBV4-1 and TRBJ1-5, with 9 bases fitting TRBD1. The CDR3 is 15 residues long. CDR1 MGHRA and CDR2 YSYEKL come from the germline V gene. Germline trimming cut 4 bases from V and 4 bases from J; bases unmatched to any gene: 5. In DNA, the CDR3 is TGCGCCAGCAGCCCCGGGACAGGGCATAATCAGCCCCAGCATTTT. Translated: CASSPGTGHNQPQHF.

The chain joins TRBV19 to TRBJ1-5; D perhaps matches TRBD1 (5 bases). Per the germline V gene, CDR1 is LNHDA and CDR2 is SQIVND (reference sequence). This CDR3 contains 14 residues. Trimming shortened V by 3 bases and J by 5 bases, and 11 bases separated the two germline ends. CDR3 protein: CASSIGGWDQPQHF. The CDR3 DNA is TGTGCCAGTAGTATTGGGGGTTGGGATCAGCCCCAGCATTTT.

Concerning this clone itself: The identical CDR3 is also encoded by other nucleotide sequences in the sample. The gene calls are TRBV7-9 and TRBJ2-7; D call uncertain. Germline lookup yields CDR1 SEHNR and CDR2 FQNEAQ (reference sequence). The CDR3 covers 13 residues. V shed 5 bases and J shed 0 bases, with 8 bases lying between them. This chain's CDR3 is CASSPDSSYEQYF. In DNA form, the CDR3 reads TGTGCCAGCAGCCCCGACTCCTCCTACGAGCAGTACTTC.

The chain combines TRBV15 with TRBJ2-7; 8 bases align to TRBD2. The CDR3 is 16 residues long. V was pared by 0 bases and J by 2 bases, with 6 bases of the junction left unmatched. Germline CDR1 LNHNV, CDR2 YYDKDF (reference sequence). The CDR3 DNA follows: TGTGCCACCAGCAGAGATCGCATAGCGGGGACCTACGAGCAGTACTTC. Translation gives CATSRDRIAGTYEQYF.

The DNA for the CDR3 is TGTGCCAGCAGCTCTACAGGGATCACCGGGGAGCTGTTTTTT. As protein: CASSSTGITGELFF. This chain links TRBV7-3 with TRBJ2-2; TRBD1 is a possible D gene (6 bases). The germline gives CDR1 SGHTA, CDR2 FQGTGA. V lost 4 bases, J lost 4 bases, and 10 bases lay in between. The CDR3 is 14 amino acids.

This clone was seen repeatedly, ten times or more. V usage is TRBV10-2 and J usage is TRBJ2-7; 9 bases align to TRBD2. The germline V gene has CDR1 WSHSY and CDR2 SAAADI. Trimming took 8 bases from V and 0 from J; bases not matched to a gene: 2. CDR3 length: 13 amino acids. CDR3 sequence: CASQTSGSYEQYF. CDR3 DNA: TGCGCCAGCCAGACTAGCGGCTCCTACGAGCAGTACTTC.

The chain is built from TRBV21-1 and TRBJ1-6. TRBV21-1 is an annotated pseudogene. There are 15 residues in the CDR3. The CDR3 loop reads CASSKAGPEDSPLHF. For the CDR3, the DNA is TGTGCCAGCAGCAAAGCCGGGCCAGAGGATTCACCCCTCCACTTT.

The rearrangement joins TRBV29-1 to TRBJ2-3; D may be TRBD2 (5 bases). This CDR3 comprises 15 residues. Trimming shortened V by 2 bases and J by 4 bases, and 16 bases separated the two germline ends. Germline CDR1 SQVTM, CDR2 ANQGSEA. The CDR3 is CSVERDSAAPDTQYF. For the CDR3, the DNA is TGCAGCGTTGAAAGGGATAGCGCGGCCCCAGATACGCAGTATTTT.

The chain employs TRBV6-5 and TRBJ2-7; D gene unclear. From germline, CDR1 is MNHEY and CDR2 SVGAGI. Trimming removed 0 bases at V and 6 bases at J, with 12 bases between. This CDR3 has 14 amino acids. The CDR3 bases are TGTGCCAGCAGTTACTCGAATCCCTACCGCGAGCAGTACTTC. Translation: CASSYSNPYREQYF.

The CDR3 coding sequence is TGTGCCAGCAGCTTAGAGTTAGCGGGAGGACTACTTAGCACAGATACGCAGTATTTT. It specifies CASSLELAGGLLSTDTQYF. V is TRBV7-8 and J is TRBJ2-3, with TRBD2 matching 10 bases. The CDR3 spans 19 residues. The ends lost 1 base at V and 0 bases at J; junction bases unmatched: 10. Germline V gene sequence: CDR1 SGHVS, CDR2 FQNEAQ.

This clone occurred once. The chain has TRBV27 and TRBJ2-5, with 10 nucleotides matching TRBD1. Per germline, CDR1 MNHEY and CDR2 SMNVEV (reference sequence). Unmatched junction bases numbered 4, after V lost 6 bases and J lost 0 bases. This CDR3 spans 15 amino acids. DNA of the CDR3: TGTGCCAGCAGGACGGGACAGGGGAACCAAGAGACCCAGTACTTC. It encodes CASRTGQGNQETQYF.

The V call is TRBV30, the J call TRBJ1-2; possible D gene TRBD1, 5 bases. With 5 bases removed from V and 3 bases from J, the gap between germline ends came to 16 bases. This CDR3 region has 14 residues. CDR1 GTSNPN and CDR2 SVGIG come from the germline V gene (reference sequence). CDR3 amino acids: CAWDSGTLDYGYTF. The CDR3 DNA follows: TGTGCCTGGGACTCCGGGACCCTGGACTATGGCTACACCTTC.

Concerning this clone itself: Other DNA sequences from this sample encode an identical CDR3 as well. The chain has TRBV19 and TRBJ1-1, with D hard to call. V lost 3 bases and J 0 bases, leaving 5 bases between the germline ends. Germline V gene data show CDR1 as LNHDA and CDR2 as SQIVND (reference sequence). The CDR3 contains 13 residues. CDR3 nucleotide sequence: TGTGCCAGTAGTATTACAGTGAACACTGAAGCTTTCTTT. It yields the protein CASSITVNTEAFF.

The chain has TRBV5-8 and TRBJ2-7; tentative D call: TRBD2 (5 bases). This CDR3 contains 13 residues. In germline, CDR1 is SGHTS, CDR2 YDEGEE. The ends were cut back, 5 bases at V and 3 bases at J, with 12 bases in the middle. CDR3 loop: CASRTGLFYEQYF. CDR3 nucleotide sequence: TGTGCCAGCAGAACGGGATTGTTCTACGAGCAGTACTTC.

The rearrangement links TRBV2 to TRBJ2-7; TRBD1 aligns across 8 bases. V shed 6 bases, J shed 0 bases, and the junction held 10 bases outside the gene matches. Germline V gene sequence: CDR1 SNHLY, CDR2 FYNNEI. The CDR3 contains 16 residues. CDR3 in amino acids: CASSPPGQVYSYEQYF. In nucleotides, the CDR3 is TGTGCCAGCAGCCCGCCGGGACAGGTGTACTCCTACGAGCAGTACTTC.